The rows below give T cell receptor beta chains drawn from one sample of a study of naive and memory T cell subsets. MiXCR was run by TCRdb on the UMI-ligation and nested PCR reads, yielding one entry per CDR3 protein. Of 85,000 or so distinct CDR3 sequences listed, around 9% are singletons. Sequencing input: naive CD8+ T cells from blood. The receptor set was obtained from a human donor in good health. Each CDR3 is given with its conserved first and last residue. Each record gives: J gene, clone size, D gene, V gene, CDR3 protein, CDR3 DNA. D genes are given only for firm matches. Only part of the rows carry a size: once, few, many, or a class if the clone is expanded.

j_gene: TRBJ2-5; abundance: few; d_gene: TRBD1; v_gene: TRBV28; CDR3aa: CASSAGTGGEETQYF; CDR3nt: TGTGCCAGCAGCGCCGGGACAGGGGGGGAAGAGACCCAGTACTTC
j_gene: TRBJ2-1; abundance: few; d_gene: TRBD1; v_gene: TRBV6-6; CDR3aa: CASSYPRTGGYNEQFF; CDR3nt: TGTGCCAGCAGTTATCCACGGACAGGGGGCTACAATGAGCAGTTCTTC
j_gene: TRBJ2-1; abundance: NA; d_gene: NA; v_gene: TRBV2; CDR3aa: CASTRGLYNEQFF; CDR3nt: TGTGCCAGCACGCGCGGATTGTACAATGAGCAGTTCTTC
j_gene: TRBJ2-7; abundance: many; d_gene: TRBD1; v_gene: TRBV6-1; CDR3aa: CASSGQTGWGSYEQYF; CDR3nt: TGTGCCAGCAGTGGACAGACAGGGTGGGGTTCCTACGAGCAGTACTTC
j_gene: TRBJ2-7; abundance: many; d_gene: NA; v_gene: TRBV9; CDR3aa: CASSEGGDNYEQYF; CDR3nt: TGTGCCAGCAGTGAGGGGGGGGATAACTACGAGCAGTACTTC
j_gene: TRBJ2-1; abundance: few; d_gene: NA; v_gene: TRBV3-1; CDR3aa: CASRGKGEGPREQFF; CDR3nt: TGTGCCAGCAGGGGGAAGGGGGAGGGGCCCCGAGAGCAGTTCTTC
j_gene: TRBJ2-3; abundance: many; d_gene: NA; v_gene: TRBV9; CDR3aa: CASSVLGGPSTDTQYF; CDR3nt: TGTGCCAGCAGCGTATTGGGAGGCCCCAGCACAGATACGCAGTATTTT
j_gene: TRBJ2-1; abundance: many; d_gene: NA; v_gene: TRBV2; CDR3aa: CASSDGNLNEQFF; CDR3nt: TGTGCCAGCAGTGATGGAAATCTCAATGAGCAGTTCTTC
j_gene: TRBJ2-2; abundance: few; d_gene: NA; v_gene: TRBV2; CDR3aa: CASSERGHDTGELFF; CDR3nt: TGTGCCAGCAGTGAACGAGGGCACGATACCGGGGAGCTGTTTTTT
j_gene: TRBJ2-1; abundance: NA; d_gene: NA; v_gene: TRBV7-8; CDR3aa: CASSLGTDWYNEQFF; CDR3nt: TGTGCCAGCAGCTTAGGGACAGACTGGTACAATGAGCAGTTCTTC
j_gene: TRBJ2-1; abundance: few; d_gene: TRBD2; v_gene: TRBV12-5; CDR3aa: CAPGLGTSGNEQFF; CDR3nt: TGTGCACCCGGGTTGGGGACTAGCGGCAATGAGCAGTTCTTC
j_gene: TRBJ1-2; abundance: few; d_gene: NA; v_gene: TRBV29-1; CDR3aa: CSAQSDPSGYYGYTF; CDR3nt: TGCAGCGCCCAGTCGGACCCCAGCGGGTACTATGGCTACACCTTC
j_gene: TRBJ2-5; abundance: NA; d_gene: NA; v_gene: TRBV7-9; CDR3aa: CASRKKGTVEQETQYF; CDR3nt: TGTGCCAGCAGGAAAAAAGGGACGGTCGAACAAGAGACCCAGTACTTC
j_gene: TRBJ2-3; abundance: many; d_gene: TRBD2; v_gene: TRBV6-2/TRBV6-3; CDR3aa: CASSPTGLAGTDTQYF; CDR3nt: TGTGCCAGCAGCCCTACTGGACTAGCGGGGACAGATACGCAGTATTTT
j_gene: TRBJ2-2; abundance: many; d_gene: NA; v_gene: TRBV12-3/TRBV12-4; CDR3aa: CASSDPETANTGELFF; CDR3nt: TGTGCCAGCAGTGACCCGGAGACAGCGAACACCGGGGAGCTGTTTTTT
j_gene: TRBJ2-5; abundance: few; d_gene: NA; v_gene: TRBV5-6; CDR3aa: CASSSEQGGETQYF; CDR3nt: TGTGCCAGCAGCTCAGAACAGGGTGGAGAGACCCAGTACTTC
j_gene: TRBJ1-1; abundance: few; d_gene: NA; v_gene: TRBV7-6; CDR3aa: CASSLEGEGGEAFF; CDR3nt: TGTGCCAGCAGCTTAGAAGGGGAAGGTGGTGAAGCTTTCTTT
j_gene: TRBJ1-4; abundance: few; d_gene: NA; v_gene: TRBV7-9; CDR3aa: CASSLRANEKLFF; CDR3nt: TGTGCCAGCAGCTTAAGGGCTAATGAAAAACTGTTTTTT
j_gene: TRBJ2-5; abundance: many; d_gene: TRBD2; v_gene: TRBV23-1; CDR3aa: CASSQSGLAGELETQYF; CDR3nt: TGCGCCAGCAGTCAATCAGGACTAGCGGGAGAGTTAGAGACCCAGTACTTC
j_gene: TRBJ2-7; abundance: NA; d_gene: NA; v_gene: TRBV5-5; CDR3aa: CASSPERDAYYEQYF; CDR3nt: TGTGCCAGCAGCCCGGAACGGGACGCGTACTACGAGCAGTACTTC
j_gene: TRBJ2-7; abundance: few; d_gene: NA; v_gene: TRBV9; CDR3aa: CASSVVPGVGYEQYF; CDR3nt: TGTGCCAGCAGCGTAGTACCGGGAGTGGGTTACGAGCAGTACTTC
j_gene: TRBJ2-5; abundance: NA; d_gene: NA; v_gene: TRBV10-1; CDR3aa: CASSESSQGGETQYF; CDR3nt: TGCGCCAGCAGTGAGTCCTCCCAGGGTGGGGAGACCCAGTACTTC
j_gene: TRBJ1-2; abundance: many; d_gene: NA; v_gene: TRBV27; CDR3aa: CASSSPHDGVYGYTF; CDR3nt: TGTGCCAGCAGTTCCCCCCATGACGGGGTCTATGGCTACACCTTC
j_gene: TRBJ2-7; abundance: NA; d_gene: NA; v_gene: TRBV12-3/TRBV12-4; CDR3aa: CASSPFPNYEQYF; CDR3nt: TGTGCCAGCAGTCCTTTCCCAAACTACGAGCAGTACTTC
j_gene: TRBJ2-2; abundance: NA; d_gene: TRBD2; v_gene: TRBV6-5; CDR3aa: CASSYIREGPGELFF; CDR3nt: TGTGCCAGCAGTTACATACGGGAGGGGCCCGGGGAGCTGTTTTTT
j_gene: TRBJ1-5; abundance: few; d_gene: TRBD1; v_gene: TRBV6-1; CDR3aa: CASRGTGDQPQHF; CDR3nt: TGTGCCAGCAGGGGGACAGGGGATCAGCCCCAGCATTTT
j_gene: TRBJ2-1; abundance: many; d_gene: NA; v_gene: TRBV29-1; CDR3aa: CSVEGGEGISYNEQFF; CDR3nt: TGCAGCGTTGAAGGGGGGGAAGGCATCTCCTACAATGAGCAGTTCTTC
j_gene: TRBJ2-7; abundance: many; d_gene: NA; v_gene: TRBV4-3; CDR3aa: CASSQSTRTKSEQYF; CDR3nt: TGCGCCAGCAGCCAAAGTACTAGGACTAAGAGTGAGCAGTACTTC
j_gene: TRBJ2-3; abundance: few; d_gene: TRBD2; v_gene: TRBV27; CDR3aa: CASSFEAGGPDTQYF; CDR3nt: TGTGCCAGCAGTTTTGAAGCGGGAGGGCCAGATACGCAGTATTTT
j_gene: TRBJ1-4; abundance: few; d_gene: NA; v_gene: TRBV6-1; CDR3aa: CASSENFSAVNEKLFF; CDR3nt: TGTGCCAGCAGTGAAAATTTTTCGGCGGTTAATGAAAAACTGTTTTTT
j_gene: TRBJ2-7; abundance: NA; d_gene: NA; v_gene: TRBV20-1; CDR3aa: CSARGSSKHSYEQYF; CDR3nt: TGCAGTGCTAGAGGGTCTTCTAAACACTCCTACGAGCAGTACTTC
j_gene: TRBJ2-7; abundance: NA; d_gene: TRBD1; v_gene: TRBV6-5; CDR3aa: CASSYPGTGGTGEQYF; CDR3nt: TGTGCCAGCAGTTACCCAGGGACAGGAGGTACGGGCGAGCAGTACTTC
j_gene: TRBJ2-5; abundance: many; d_gene: NA; v_gene: TRBV20-1; CDR3aa: CSAREGREETQYF; CDR3nt: TGCAGTGCTAGAGAGGGTAGGGAAGAGACCCAGTACTTC
j_gene: TRBJ2-3; abundance: NA; d_gene: NA; v_gene: TRBV11-2; CDR3aa: CASRLSTRWTQYF; CDR3nt: TGTGCCAGCAGACTTTCCACTAGGTGGACGCAGTATTTT
j_gene: TRBJ1-4; abundance: many; d_gene: NA; v_gene: TRBV29-1; CDR3aa: CSAPRGEKLFF; CDR3nt: TGCAGCGCTCCGCGAGGAGAAAAACTGTTTTTT
j_gene: TRBJ2-1; abundance: few; d_gene: NA; v_gene: TRBV18; CDR3aa: CASSPPDPNGQFF; CDR3nt: TGTGCCAGCTCACCACCCGATCCTAACGGGCAGTTCTTC
j_gene: TRBJ2-1; abundance: many; d_gene: NA; v_gene: TRBV7-9; CDR3aa: CASSLVASMDEQFF; CDR3nt: TGTGCCAGCAGCTTAGTGGCTAGCATGGATGAGCAGTTCTTC
j_gene: TRBJ2-7; abundance: many; d_gene: NA; v_gene: TRBV7-6; CDR3aa: CASSHKDGAYEQYF; CDR3nt: TGTGCCAGCAGCCACAAGGACGGAGCCTACGAGCAGTACTTC
j_gene: TRBJ2-1; abundance: NA; d_gene: TRBD2; v_gene: TRBV4-3; CDR3aa: CASSQDIAGWRQFF; CDR3nt: TGCGCCAGCAGCCAAGATATAGCGGGATGGCGGCAGTTCTTC
j_gene: TRBJ2-4; abundance: many; d_gene: TRBD1; v_gene: TRBV10-3; CDR3aa: CAISESQGVAKNIQYF; CDR3nt: TGTGCCATCAGTGAGTCTCAGGGGGTCGCCAAAAACATTCAGTACTTC
j_gene: TRBJ2-3; abundance: NA; d_gene: NA; v_gene: TRBV7-9; CDR3aa: CASSFDPRGTDTQYF; CDR3nt: TGTGCCAGCAGCTTCGACCCTAGAGGGACAGATACGCAGTATTTT
j_gene: TRBJ2-1; abundance: many; d_gene: NA; v_gene: TRBV7-2; CDR3aa: CASSYGPFEEQFF; CDR3nt: TGTGCCAGCAGCTATGGACCCTTTGAGGAGCAGTTCTTC
j_gene: TRBJ2-1; abundance: many; d_gene: TRBD2; v_gene: TRBV27; CDR3aa: CASRHSGSLSYNEQFF; CDR3nt: TGTGCCAGCAGGCATAGCGGGAGCTTGTCCTACAATGAGCAGTTCTTC
j_gene: TRBJ1-5; abundance: NA; d_gene: NA; v_gene: TRBV6-5; CDR3aa: CASSPLSNQPQHF; CDR3nt: TGTGCCAGCAGCCCCCTTAGCAATCAGCCCCAGCATTTT
j_gene: TRBJ2-7; abundance: NA; d_gene: NA; v_gene: TRBV20-1; CDR3aa: CSARKLEGWVDEQYF; CDR3nt: TGCAGTGCTAGAAAGTTGGAGGGGTGGGTTGACGAGCAGTACTTC
j_gene: TRBJ2-1; abundance: NA; d_gene: TRBD2; v_gene: TRBV20-1; CDR3aa: CSAPPREAAPEQFF; CDR3nt: TGCAGTGCTCCTCCGCGGGAGGCAGCCCCTGAGCAGTTCTTC
j_gene: TRBJ2-5; abundance: few; d_gene: TRBD1; v_gene: TRBV24-1; CDR3aa: CATSDRGRETQYF; CDR3nt: TGTGCCACCAGTGACAGGGGGAGAGAGACCCAGTACTTC
j_gene: TRBJ2-1; abundance: many; d_gene: TRBD1; v_gene: TRBV5-6; CDR3aa: CASSRGQGPANEQFF; CDR3nt: TGTGCCAGCAGCCGGGGACAGGGCCCAGCGAATGAGCAGTTCTTC
j_gene: TRBJ1-4; abundance: NA; d_gene: NA; v_gene: TRBV12-3/TRBV12-4; CDR3aa: CASSPGGRGEKLFF; CDR3nt: TGTGCCAGCAGCCCCGGAGGGCGGGGGGAAAAACTGTTTTTT
j_gene: TRBJ2-2; abundance: NA; d_gene: TRBD2; v_gene: TRBV28; CDR3aa: CASSWTSGRATGELFF; CDR3nt: TGTGCCAGCAGTTGGACTAGCGGGAGGGCCACCGGGGAGCTGTTTTTT
j_gene: TRBJ1-1; abundance: NA; d_gene: NA; v_gene: TRBV11-2; CDR3aa: CASSSPGDQAFF; CDR3nt: TGTGCCAGCAGCTCACCGGGAGACCAAGCTTTCTTT
j_gene: TRBJ2-3; abundance: many; d_gene: NA; v_gene: TRBV7-7; CDR3aa: CASSLVPTDTQYF; CDR3nt: TGTGCCAGCAGCTTAGTTCCCACAGATACGCAGTATTTT